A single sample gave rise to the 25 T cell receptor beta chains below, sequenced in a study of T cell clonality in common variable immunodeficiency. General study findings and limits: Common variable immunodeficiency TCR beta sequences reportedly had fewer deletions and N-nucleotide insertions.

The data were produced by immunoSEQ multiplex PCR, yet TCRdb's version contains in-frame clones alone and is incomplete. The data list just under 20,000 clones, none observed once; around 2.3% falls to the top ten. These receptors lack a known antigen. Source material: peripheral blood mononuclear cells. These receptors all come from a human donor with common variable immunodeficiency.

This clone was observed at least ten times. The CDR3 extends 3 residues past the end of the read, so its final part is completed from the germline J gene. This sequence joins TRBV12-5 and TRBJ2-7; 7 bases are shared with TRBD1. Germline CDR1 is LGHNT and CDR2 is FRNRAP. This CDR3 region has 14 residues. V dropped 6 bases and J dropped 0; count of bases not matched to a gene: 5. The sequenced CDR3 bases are TGTGCTAGTGGCCAGGGGGTCAACTCCTACGAG. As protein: CASGQGVNSYE. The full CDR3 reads CASGQGVNSYEQYF.

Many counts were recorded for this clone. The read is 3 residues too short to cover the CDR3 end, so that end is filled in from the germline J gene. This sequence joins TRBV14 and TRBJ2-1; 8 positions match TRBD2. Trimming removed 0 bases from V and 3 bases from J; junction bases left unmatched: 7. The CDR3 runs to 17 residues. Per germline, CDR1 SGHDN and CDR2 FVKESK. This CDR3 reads CASSQDRSGSFYNEQFF. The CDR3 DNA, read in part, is TGTGCCAGCAGCCAAGATCGAAGCGGGAGTTTCTACAATGAG.

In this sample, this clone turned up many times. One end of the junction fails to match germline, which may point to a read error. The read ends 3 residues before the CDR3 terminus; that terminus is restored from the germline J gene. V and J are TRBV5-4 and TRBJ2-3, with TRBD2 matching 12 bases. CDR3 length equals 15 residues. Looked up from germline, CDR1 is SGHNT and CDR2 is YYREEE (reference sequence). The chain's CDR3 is CANSLALAGGDTQYF. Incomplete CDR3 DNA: TGTGCCAACAGCTTGGCACTAGCGGGAGGAGATACG.

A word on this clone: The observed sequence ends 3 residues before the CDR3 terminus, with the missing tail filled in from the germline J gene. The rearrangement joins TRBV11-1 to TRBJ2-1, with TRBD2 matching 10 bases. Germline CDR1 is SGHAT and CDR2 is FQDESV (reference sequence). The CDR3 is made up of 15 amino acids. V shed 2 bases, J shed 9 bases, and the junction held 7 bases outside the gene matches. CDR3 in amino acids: CASSLFLAGEAEQFF. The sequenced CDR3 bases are TGTGCCAGCAGCTTATTCCTAGCGGGAGAAGCTGAG.

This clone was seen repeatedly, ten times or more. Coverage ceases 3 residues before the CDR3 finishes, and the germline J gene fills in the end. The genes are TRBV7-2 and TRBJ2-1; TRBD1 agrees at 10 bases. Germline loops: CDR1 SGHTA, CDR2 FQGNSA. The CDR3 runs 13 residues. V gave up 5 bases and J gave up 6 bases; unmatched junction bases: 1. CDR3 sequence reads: CASSRDRGNEQFF. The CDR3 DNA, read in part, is TGTGCCAGCAGCCGGGACAGGGGCAATGAG.

CDR3 DNA (partial): TGTGCCAGCAGCTGGGACTACCGATACGAG. It codes for CASSWDYRYE. The CDR3 reads in full as CASSWDYRYEQYF. The genes are TRBV7-9 and TRBJ2-7; TRBD2 matches at 7 bases. The sequence runs out 3 residues before the end of the CDR3; the remainder is reconstructed from the germline J gene. The CDR3 is made up of 13 amino acids. Per the germline V gene, CDR1 is SEHNR and CDR2 is FQNEAQ (reference sequence). The V and J ends lost 4 bases and 4 bases, in that order; junction bases with no gene match: 4.

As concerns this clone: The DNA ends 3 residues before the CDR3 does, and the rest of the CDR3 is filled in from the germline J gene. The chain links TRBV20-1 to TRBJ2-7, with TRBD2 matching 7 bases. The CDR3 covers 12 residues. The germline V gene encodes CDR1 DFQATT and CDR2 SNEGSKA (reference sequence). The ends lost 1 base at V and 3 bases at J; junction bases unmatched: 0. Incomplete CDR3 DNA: TGCAGTGCTAGAGGGGGGGGCTACGAG. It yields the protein CSARGGGYE. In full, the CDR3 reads CSARGGGYEQYF.

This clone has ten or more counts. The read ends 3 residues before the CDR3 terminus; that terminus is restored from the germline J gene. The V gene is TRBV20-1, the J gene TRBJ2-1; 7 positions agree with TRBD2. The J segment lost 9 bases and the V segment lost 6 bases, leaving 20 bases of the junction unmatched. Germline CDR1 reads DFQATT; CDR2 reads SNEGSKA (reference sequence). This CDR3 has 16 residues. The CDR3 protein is CSATPPSGGRGGEQFF. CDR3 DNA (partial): TGCAGTGCCACACCCCCTAGCGGAGGACGAGGTGGTGAG.

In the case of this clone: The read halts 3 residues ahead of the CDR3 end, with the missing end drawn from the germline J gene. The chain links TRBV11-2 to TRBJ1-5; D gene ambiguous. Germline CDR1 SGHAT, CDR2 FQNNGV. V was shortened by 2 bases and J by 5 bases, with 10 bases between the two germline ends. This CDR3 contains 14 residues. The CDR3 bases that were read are TGTGCCAGCAGCTTATCCCCAAAGGATCAGCCC. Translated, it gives CASSLSPKDQP. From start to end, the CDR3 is CASSLSPKDQPQHF. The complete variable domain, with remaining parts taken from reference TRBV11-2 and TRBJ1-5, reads EAGVAQSPRYKIIEKRQSVAFWCNPISGHATLYWYQQILGQGPKLLIQFQNNGVVDDSQLPKDRFSAERLKGVDSTLKIQPAKLEDSAVYLCASSLSPKDQPQHFGDGTRLSIL.

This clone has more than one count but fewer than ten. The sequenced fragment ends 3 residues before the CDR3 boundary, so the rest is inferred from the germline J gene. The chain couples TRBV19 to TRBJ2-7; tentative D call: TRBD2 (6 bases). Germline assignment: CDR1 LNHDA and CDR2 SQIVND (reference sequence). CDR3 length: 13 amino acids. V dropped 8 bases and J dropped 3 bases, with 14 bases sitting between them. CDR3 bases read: TGTGCCAGTTCGCGGGGCAACTACTACGAG. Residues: CASSRGNYYE. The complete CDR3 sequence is CASSRGNYYEQYF.

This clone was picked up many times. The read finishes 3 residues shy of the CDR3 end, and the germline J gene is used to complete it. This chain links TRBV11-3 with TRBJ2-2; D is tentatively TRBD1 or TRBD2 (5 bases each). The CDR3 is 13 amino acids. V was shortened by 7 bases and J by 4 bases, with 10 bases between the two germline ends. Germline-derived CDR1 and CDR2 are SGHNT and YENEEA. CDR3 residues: CASKAGSTGELFF. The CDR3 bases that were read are TGTGCCAGCAAGGCAGGGAGCACCGGGGAG.

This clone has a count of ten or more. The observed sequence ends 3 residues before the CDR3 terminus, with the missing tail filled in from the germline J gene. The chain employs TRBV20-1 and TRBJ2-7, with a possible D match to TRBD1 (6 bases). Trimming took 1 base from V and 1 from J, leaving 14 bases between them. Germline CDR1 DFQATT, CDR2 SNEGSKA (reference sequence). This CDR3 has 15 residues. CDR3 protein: CSARGKGQGSYEQYF. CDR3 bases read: TGCAGTGCTAGAGGGAAGGGGCAGGGGTCCTACGAG.

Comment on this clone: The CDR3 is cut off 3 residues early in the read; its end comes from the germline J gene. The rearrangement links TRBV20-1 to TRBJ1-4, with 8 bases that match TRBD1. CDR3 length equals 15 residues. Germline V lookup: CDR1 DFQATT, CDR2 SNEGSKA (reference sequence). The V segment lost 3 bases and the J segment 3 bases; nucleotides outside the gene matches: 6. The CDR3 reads CSARDRVGSNEKLFF. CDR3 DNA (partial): TGCAGTGCTAGGGACAGGGTCGGGTCTAATGAAAAA.

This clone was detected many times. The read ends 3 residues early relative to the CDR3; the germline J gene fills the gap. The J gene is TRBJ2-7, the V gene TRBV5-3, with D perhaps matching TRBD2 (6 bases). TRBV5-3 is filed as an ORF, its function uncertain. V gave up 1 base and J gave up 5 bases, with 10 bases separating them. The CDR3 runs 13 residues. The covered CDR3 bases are TGTGCCAGAAGCTTGTTCCGCGGGGACGAG. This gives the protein CARSLFRGDE. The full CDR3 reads CARSLFRGDEQYF.

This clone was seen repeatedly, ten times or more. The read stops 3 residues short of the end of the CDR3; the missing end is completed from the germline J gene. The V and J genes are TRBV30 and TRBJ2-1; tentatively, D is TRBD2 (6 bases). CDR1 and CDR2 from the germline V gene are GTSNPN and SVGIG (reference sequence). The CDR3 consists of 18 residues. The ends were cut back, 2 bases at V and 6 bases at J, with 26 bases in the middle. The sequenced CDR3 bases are TGTGCCTGGAGTTGGGGGGAGTCACTAACGGCCGGAAGCAATGAG. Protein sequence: CAWSWGESLTAGSNE. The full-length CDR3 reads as CAWSWGESLTAGSNEQFF.

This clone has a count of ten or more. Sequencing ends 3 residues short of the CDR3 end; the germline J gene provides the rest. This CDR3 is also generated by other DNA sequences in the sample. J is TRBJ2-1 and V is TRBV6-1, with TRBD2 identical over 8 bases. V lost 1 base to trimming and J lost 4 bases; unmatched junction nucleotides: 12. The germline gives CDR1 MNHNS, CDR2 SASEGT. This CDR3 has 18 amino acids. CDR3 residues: CASSEDSGSSKKYNEQFF. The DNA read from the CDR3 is TGTGCCAGCAGTGAAGACAGCGGGAGCTCGAAGAAGTACAATGAG.

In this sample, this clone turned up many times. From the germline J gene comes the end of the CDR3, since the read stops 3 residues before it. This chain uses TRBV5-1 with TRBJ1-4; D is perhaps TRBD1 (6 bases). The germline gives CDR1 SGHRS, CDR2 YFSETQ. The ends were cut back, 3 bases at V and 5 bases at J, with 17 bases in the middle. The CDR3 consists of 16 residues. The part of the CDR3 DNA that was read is TGCGCCAGCAGCTCGGGTGAGACAGGCGGGAATGAAAAA. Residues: CASSSGETGGNEK. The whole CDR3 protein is CASSSGETGGNEKLFF.

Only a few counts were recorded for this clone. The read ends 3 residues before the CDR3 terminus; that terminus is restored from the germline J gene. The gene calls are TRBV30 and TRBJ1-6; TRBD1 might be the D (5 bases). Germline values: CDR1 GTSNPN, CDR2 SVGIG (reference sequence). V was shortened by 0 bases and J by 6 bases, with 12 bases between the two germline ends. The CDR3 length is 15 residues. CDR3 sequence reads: CAWSVRQGLNSPLHF. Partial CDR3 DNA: TGTGCCTGGAGTGTACGCCAGGGTCTTAATTCACCC.

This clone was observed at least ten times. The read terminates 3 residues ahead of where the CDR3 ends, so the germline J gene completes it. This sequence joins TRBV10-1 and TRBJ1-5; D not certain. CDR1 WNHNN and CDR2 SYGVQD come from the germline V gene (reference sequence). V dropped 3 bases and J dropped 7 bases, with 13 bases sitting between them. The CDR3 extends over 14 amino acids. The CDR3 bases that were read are TGCGCCAGCAGTGAAAATACGAGAGGGCAGCCC. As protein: CASSENTRGQP. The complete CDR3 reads CASSENTRGQPQHF.

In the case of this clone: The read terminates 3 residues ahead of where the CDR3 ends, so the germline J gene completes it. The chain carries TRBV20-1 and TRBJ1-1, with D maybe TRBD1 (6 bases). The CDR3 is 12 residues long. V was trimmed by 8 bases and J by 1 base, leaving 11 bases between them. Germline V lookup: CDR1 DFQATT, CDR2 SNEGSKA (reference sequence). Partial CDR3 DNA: TGCAGTCCCGACAGGCCGAACACTGAA. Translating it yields CSPDRPNTE. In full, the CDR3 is CSPDRPNTEAFF.

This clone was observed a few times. CDR3 loop: CSARSGGPEQYF. CDR3 bases read: TGCAGTGCTAGAAGCGGCGGGCCCGAG. The V and J genes are TRBV20-1 and TRBJ2-7; the D gene is possibly TRBD2 (5 bases). The observed sequence ends 3 residues before the CDR3 terminus, with the missing tail filled in from the germline J gene. The CDR3 length is 12 residues. V dropped 2 bases and J dropped 6 bases, with 11 bases sitting between them. CDR1 and CDR2 (germline): DFQATT, SNEGSKA (reference sequence).

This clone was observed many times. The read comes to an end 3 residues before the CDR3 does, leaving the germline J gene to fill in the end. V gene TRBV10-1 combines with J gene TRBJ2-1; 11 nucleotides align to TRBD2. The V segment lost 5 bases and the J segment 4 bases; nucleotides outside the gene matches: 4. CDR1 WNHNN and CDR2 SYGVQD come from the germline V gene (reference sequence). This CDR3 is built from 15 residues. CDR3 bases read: TGCGCCAGCAGTACTAGCGGGAGCCCGTACAATGAG. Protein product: CASSTSGSPYNE. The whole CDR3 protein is CASSTSGSPYNEQFF.

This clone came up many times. The CDR3 is CAWSRTQRTATEAFF. The sequenced part of the CDR3 DNA is TGTGCCTGGAGCCGAACACAGAGGACAGCGACTGAA. The chain recombines TRBV30 with TRBJ1-1, with D tentatively TRBD1 (6 bases). The CDR3 end lies 3 residues beyond the end of the read and is filled in from the germline J gene. The germline V and J ends were trimmed by 3 bases and 5 bases, with 19 bases remaining between them. Per the germline V gene, CDR1 is GTSNPN and CDR2 is SVGIG (reference sequence). CDR3 length: 15 residues.

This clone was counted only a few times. CDR3 sequence reads: CSATRGTGNNEQFF. The sequenced part of the CDR3 DNA is TGCAGTGCTACAAGAGGGACAGGGAACAATGAG. This rearrangement joins TRBV20-1 to TRBJ2-1, with 9 bases fitting TRBD1. The CDR3 extends 3 residues past the end of the read, so its final part is completed from the germline J gene. There are 14 residues in the CDR3. V was pared by 4 bases and J by 5 bases, with 6 bases of the junction left unmatched. Germline lookup yields CDR1 DFQATT and CDR2 SNEGSKA (reference sequence).

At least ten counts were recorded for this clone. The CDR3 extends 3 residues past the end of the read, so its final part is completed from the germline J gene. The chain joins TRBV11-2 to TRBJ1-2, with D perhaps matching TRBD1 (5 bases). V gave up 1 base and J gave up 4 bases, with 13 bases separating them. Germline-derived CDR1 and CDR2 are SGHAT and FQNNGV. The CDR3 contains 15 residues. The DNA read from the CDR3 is TGTGCCAGCAGCTTAGTAGGGACTAAGGGCTATGGC. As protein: CASSLVGTKGYG. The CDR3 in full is CASSLVGTKGYGYTF.